This T cell receptor beta chain was observed in a study of shared clonotypes between healthy human individuals. General observations from the study: Relative to memory subsets, naive subsets generally showed larger estimated richness.

Germline CDR1 MNHNS, CDR2 SASEGT. This CDR3 is built from 15 residues. With 6 bases clipped from V and 8 bases from J, the junction kept 8 bases outside the gene matches. As regards this clone: What it binds is not known.

In replicate PCRs of sorted subsets, roughly 190 ng DNA, about 30,000 T cell genomes, was used. As processed by the authors: Junction-only sequences without quality scores were provided by ImmunoSEQ, so filtering was different. Assay used: immunoSEQ multiplex PCR; TCRdb lists only in-frame clones, some missing. V and J calls and clone size are as listed in that table; D and trimming were resolved from the DNA. Counted here are 550,000 to 850,000 clones, about 74% occurring once; the ten biggest clones make up 1.5% to 2%. The chain has TRBV6-1 and TRBJ2-1, with 12 bases aligning to TRBD2. The sequenced sample was memory CD4+ T cells sorted from blood. Described subset: CD45RA-negative fraction. The receptor's source is a woman aged 25 to 39 in good health. CDR3 DNA sequence: TGTGCCAGCAGCCCGGGACTAGCGGGTTTCGATGAGCAGTTCTTC. It yields the protein CASSPGLAGFDEQFF.